This is a list of T cell receptor beta chains from one sample in a study of T cells in Graves' hyperthyroidism and ophthalmopathy. MiXCR, run by TCRdb on the multiplex PCR reads, gives a single entry per CDR3 protein. The sample records roughly 380,000 distinct CDR3 sequences, around 15% being singletons. Input material: blood. Receptor source: a young woman with Graves' hyperthyroidism. Each CDR3 is given with its conserved first and last residue. A D gene is named only where the DNA matches it firmly. Clone size, where shown, is once, few, many, or a class for clones that have expanded.

V gene: TRBV20-1; clone size: many; D gene: .; J gene: TRBJ2-1; CDR3 DNA: TGCAGTGCTAGAGTGGCCGGGGGACCGACCTACAATGAGCAGTTCTTC; CDR3 protein: CSARVAGGPTYNEQFF
V gene: TRBV18; clone size: many; D gene: TRBD1; J gene: TRBJ1-1; CDR3 DNA: TGTGCCAGCTCAGCTACAGGGGAAGAAGCTTTCTTT; CDR3 protein: CASSATGEEAFF
V gene: TRBV5-1; clone size: .; D gene: TRBD2; J gene: TRBJ2-1; CDR3 DNA: TGCGCCAGCAGCAAAGGACTAGCGGGAGGACTTAATGAGCAGTTCTTC; CDR3 protein: CASSKGLAGGLNEQFF
V gene: TRBV6-5; clone size: few; D gene: TRBD1; J gene: TRBJ2-7; CDR3 DNA: TGTGCCAGCAGTTCCCGACAGGGTCAGGGCGAGCAGTACTTC; CDR3 protein: CASSSRQGQGEQYF
V gene: TRBV12-3/TRBV12-4; clone size: once; D gene: .; J gene: TRBJ2-3; CDR3 DNA: TGTGCCAGCAGCCCGACTAGTACTAGCACAGATACGCAGTATTTT; CDR3 protein: CASSPTSTSTDTQYF
V gene: TRBV10-3; clone size: many; D gene: .; J gene: TRBJ2-1; CDR3 DNA: TGTGCCATCAGTGGTAATGTTGGGACGGATGCCTACAATGAGCAGTTCTTC; CDR3 protein: CAISGNVGTDAYNEQFF
V gene: TRBV18; clone size: .; D gene: .; J gene: TRBJ1-4; CDR3 DNA: TGTGCCAGCTCACCAAAGACAGATTATAATGAAAAACTGTTTTTT; CDR3 protein: CASSPKTDYNEKLFF
V gene: TRBV6-1; clone size: .; D gene: .; J gene: TRBJ1-1; CDR3 DNA: TGTGCCAGCTTAGACACTGAAGCTTTCTTT; CDR3 protein: CASLDTEAFF
V gene: TRBV10-3; clone size: .; D gene: .; J gene: TRBJ2-1; CDR3 DNA: TGTGCCATCAGTGCAACAGGTTTTGGGGTCAATGAGCAGTTCTTC; CDR3 protein: CAISATGFGVNEQFF
V gene: TRBV10-3; clone size: few; D gene: TRBD1; J gene: TRBJ2-6; CDR3 DNA: TGTGCCATCAGTGAACAGGGGGCCGGGGCCAACGTCCTGACTTTC; CDR3 protein: CAISEQGAGANVLTF
V gene: TRBV25-1; clone size: .; D gene: .; J gene: TRBJ1-1; CDR3 DNA: TGTGCCAGCAGTGAAACTCGGGGGGCAGGGGCGGACACTGAAGCTTTCTTT; CDR3 protein: CASSETRGAGADTEAFF
V gene: TRBV5-1; clone size: few; D gene: .; J gene: TRBJ2-1; CDR3 DNA: TGCGCCAGCAGCGTAAATCCCTACACCTACAATGAGCAGTTCTTC; CDR3 protein: CASSVNPYTYNEQFF
V gene: TRBV12-3/TRBV12-4; clone size: many; D gene: TRBD1; J gene: TRBJ2-7; CDR3 DNA: TGTGCCAGCAGTACGGACAGGTTGGGTGAGCAGTACTTC; CDR3 protein: CASSTDRLGEQYF
V gene: TRBV6-2/TRBV6-3; clone size: many; D gene: .; J gene: TRBJ2-7; CDR3 DNA: TGTGCCAGCAGTTACGCCGGGCGAGGCTACGAGCAGTACTTC; CDR3 protein: CASSYAGRGYEQYF
V gene: TRBV25-1; clone size: many; D gene: .; J gene: TRBJ2-1; CDR3 DNA: TGTGCCAGCAGTGATACGAGGGGCGGGCACCACAATGAGCAGTTCTTC; CDR3 protein: CASSDTRGGHHNEQFF
V gene: TRBV6-2/TRBV6-3; clone size: .; D gene: TRBD1; J gene: TRBJ2-2; CDR3 DNA: TGTGCCAGCAGTTCCCTACAGCAGGGGGCACGGCTCGGGGAGCTGTTTTTT; CDR3 protein: CASSSLQQGARLGELFF
V gene: TRBV7-2; clone size: .; D gene: TRBD2; J gene: TRBJ2-3; CDR3 DNA: TGTGCCAGCAGCACTAGACTAGCGCGGGAAGATACGCAGTATTTT; CDR3 protein: CASSTRLAREDTQYF
V gene: TRBV20-1; clone size: many; D gene: .; J gene: TRBJ2-3; CDR3 DNA: TGCAGTGCGCCGGACAGGATAAGCGGGGTTACGCAGTATTTT; CDR3 protein: CSAPDRISGVTQYF
V gene: TRBV19; clone size: few; D gene: .; J gene: TRBJ1-5; CDR3 DNA: TGTGCCAGTAGTCAGTATAGCAATCAGCCCCAGCATTTT; CDR3 protein: CASSQYSNQPQHF
V gene: TRBV6-1; clone size: many; D gene: TRBD2; J gene: TRBJ2-7; CDR3 DNA: TGTGCCAGCACCCACGGGACTAGCGGCTACGAGCAGTACTTC; CDR3 protein: CASTHGTSGYEQYF
V gene: TRBV7-9; clone size: .; D gene: .; J gene: TRBJ1-1; CDR3 DNA: TGTGCCAGCAGCCCCCGGAGCGCAGGGAACCCGAACACTGAAGCTTTCTTT; CDR3 protein: CASSPRSAGNPNTEAFF
V gene: TRBV29-1; clone size: few; D gene: TRBD2; J gene: TRBJ2-1; CDR3 DNA: TGCAGCGCCGATGGGTCGCTAGCGGGGTCCTACAATGAGCAGTTCTTC; CDR3 protein: CSADGSLAGSYNEQFF
V gene: TRBV10-2; clone size: few; D gene: .; J gene: TRBJ2-5; CDR3 DNA: TGCGCCATCAGCACGGAGGGAGAGACCCAGTACTTC; CDR3 protein: CAISTEGETQYF
V gene: TRBV6-5; clone size: few; D gene: TRBD1; J gene: TRBJ1-6; CDR3 DNA: TGTGCCAGCAGTTACTCGGGAGGGGGCGGTTCACCCCTCCACTTT; CDR3 protein: CASSYSGGGGSPLHF
V gene: TRBV20-1; clone size: many; D gene: .; J gene: TRBJ1-1; CDR3 DNA: TGCAGTGCTAGGACGGGGGGGACGAACACTGAAGCTTTCTTT; CDR3 protein: CSARTGGTNTEAFF
V gene: TRBV7-3; clone size: many; D gene: TRBD1; J gene: TRBJ1-1; CDR3 DNA: TGTGCCAGCAGCTGGACAGGGGAGAACACTGAAGCTTTCTTT; CDR3 protein: CASSWTGENTEAFF
V gene: TRBV27; clone size: many; D gene: .; J gene: TRBJ1-1; CDR3 DNA: TGTGCCAGCAGTTTGGGCGGACGGACCACTGAAGCTTTCTTT; CDR3 protein: CASSLGGRTTEAFF
V gene: TRBV6-1; clone size: many; D gene: .; J gene: TRBJ1-5; CDR3 DNA: TGTGCCAGCAGTACGACCTCGGTGGGGGCAGGGCAGCCCCAGCATTTT; CDR3 protein: CASSTTSVGAGQPQHF
V gene: TRBV28; clone size: few; D gene: .; J gene: TRBJ2-7; CDR3 DNA: TGTGCCAGCAATCGGGGCAGGCGAGCGTACGAGCAGTACTTC; CDR3 protein: CASNRGRRAYEQYF
V gene: TRBV6-1; clone size: .; D gene: .; J gene: TRBJ1-1; CDR3 DNA: TGTGCCAGCAGTAACCGAGAGGGCCCCCGAAGGGTCACTGAAGCTTTCTTT; CDR3 protein: CASSNREGPRRVTEAFF
V gene: TRBV7-2; clone size: .; D gene: .; J gene: TRBJ1-6; CDR3 DNA: TGTGCCAGCAGCTCGCAGGCACTCCGGGGTTCACCCCTCCACTTT; CDR3 protein: CASSSQALRGSPLHF
V gene: TRBV5-6; clone size: many; D gene: TRBD1; J gene: TRBJ1-1; CDR3 DNA: TGTGCCAGTCAGTACAGGGGACAGAACACTGAAGCTTTCTTT; CDR3 protein: CASQYRGQNTEAFF
V gene: TRBV25-1; clone size: many; D gene: .; J gene: TRBJ1-1; CDR3 DNA: TGTGCCAGCAGTGACGGGCGGCACACTGAAGCTTTCTTT; CDR3 protein: CASSDGRHTEAFF
V gene: TRBV2; clone size: .; D gene: TRBD2; J gene: TRBJ2-2; CDR3 DNA: TGTGCCAGCAGTTACGGACTAGCGGCGAACACCGGGGAGCTGTTTTTT; CDR3 protein: CASSYGLAANTGELFF
V gene: TRBV2; clone size: many; D gene: TRBD2; J gene: TRBJ2-5; CDR3 DNA: TGTGCCAGCCTAAGACTAGCGGGGAACCAAGAGACCCAGTACTTC; CDR3 protein: CASLRLAGNQETQYF
V gene: TRBV27; clone size: many; D gene: TRBD1; J gene: TRBJ1-1; CDR3 DNA: TGTGCCAGCCTCCGACAGGGGAACACTGAAGCTTTCTTT; CDR3 protein: CASLRQGNTEAFF
V gene: TRBV20-1; clone size: .; D gene: TRBD1; J gene: TRBJ1-2; CDR3 DNA: TGCAGTGCTGACAGGGCTGGCTACACCTTC; CDR3 protein: CSADRAGYTF
V gene: TRBV20-1; clone size: .; D gene: .; J gene: TRBJ1-5; CDR3 DNA: TGCAGTGGAGTTCAGGGAGGCAATCAGCCCCAGCATTTT; CDR3 protein: CSGVQGGNQPQHF
V gene: TRBV6-1; clone size: .; D gene: .; J gene: TRBJ2-2; CDR3 DNA: TGTGCCAGCAGTCGCCCTAGCGGGGAGCTGTTTTTT; CDR3 protein: CASSRPSGELFF
V gene: TRBV6-1; clone size: many; D gene: TRBD1; J gene: TRBJ1-6; CDR3 DNA: TGTGCCAGCAGTGAGACCGGGACAGGGGGCTCCTATAATTCACCCCTCCACTTT; CDR3 protein: CASSETGTGGSYNSPLHF
V gene: TRBV11-2; clone size: .; D gene: .; J gene: TRBJ2-7; CDR3 DNA: TGTGCCAGCAGCTTCTCGACGGCGTTGCACGAGCAGTACTTC; CDR3 protein: CASSFSTALHEQYF
V gene: TRBV27; clone size: many; D gene: TRBD1; J gene: TRBJ1-6; CDR3 DNA: TGTGCCAGCAGTTTGTCCGGGACAGGGGATTCACCCCTCCACTTT; CDR3 protein: CASSLSGTGDSPLHF
V gene: TRBV5-1; clone size: few; D gene: TRBD1; J gene: TRBJ1-4; CDR3 DNA: TGCGCCAGCAGCTTGGAGGGGGCTGCAACTAATGAAAAACTGTTTTTT; CDR3 protein: CASSLEGAATNEKLFF
V gene: TRBV27; clone size: many; D gene: .; J gene: TRBJ1-5; CDR3 DNA: TGTGCCAGCAGCTACAGGTCAAATCAGCCCCAGCATTTT; CDR3 protein: CASSYRSNQPQHF
V gene: TRBV6-5; clone size: few; D gene: TRBD2; J gene: TRBJ2-1; CDR3 DNA: TGTGCCAGCAGTTTTAGGTCCCTAGCGGGAGTCAATGAGCAGTTCTTC; CDR3 protein: CASSFRSLAGVNEQFF
V gene: TRBV9; clone size: many; D gene: .; J gene: TRBJ2-7; CDR3 DNA: TGTGCCAGCAGCGTATCCACATCGGCGTACGAGCAGTACTTC; CDR3 protein: CASSVSTSAYEQYF
V gene: TRBV12-3/TRBV12-4; clone size: many; D gene: .; J gene: TRBJ2-4; CDR3 DNA: TGTGCCAGCAGTTTATCAGGGGGGGCCAAAAACATTCAGTACTTC; CDR3 protein: CASSLSGGAKNIQYF
V gene: TRBV7-2; clone size: many; D gene: .; J gene: TRBJ1-5; CDR3 DNA: TGTGCCAGCAGCTTAGCTGGGAGGCATTTT; CDR3 protein: CASSLAGRHF
V gene: TRBV7-2; clone size: many; D gene: .; J gene: TRBJ2-1; CDR3 DNA: TGTGCCAGCAGCCTAGGACGAAGTGAGCAGTTCTTC; CDR3 protein: CASSLGRSEQFF
V gene: TRBV9; clone size: .; D gene: .; J gene: TRBJ1-1; CDR3 DNA: TGTGCCAGCAGCGTAGAGGGATACGGGGAAGCTTTCTTT; CDR3 protein: CASSVEGYGEAFF
V gene: TRBV2; clone size: many; D gene: TRBD2; J gene: TRBJ2-1; CDR3 DNA: TGTGCCAGCACTCGGGAGGGCCAGTACAATGAGCAGTTCTTC; CDR3 protein: CASTREGQYNEQFF
V gene: TRBV6-6; clone size: many; D gene: TRBD1; J gene: TRBJ2-7; CDR3 DNA: TGTGCCAGCAGTTACTCGACAGGGGGCTCCTACGAGCAGTACTTC; CDR3 protein: CASSYSTGGSYEQYF
V gene: TRBV29-1; clone size: .; D gene: TRBD1; J gene: TRBJ1-2; CDR3 DNA: TGCAGCGTTGAGGGGGACAGCAGGGGCTACACCTTC; CDR3 protein: CSVEGDSRGYTF